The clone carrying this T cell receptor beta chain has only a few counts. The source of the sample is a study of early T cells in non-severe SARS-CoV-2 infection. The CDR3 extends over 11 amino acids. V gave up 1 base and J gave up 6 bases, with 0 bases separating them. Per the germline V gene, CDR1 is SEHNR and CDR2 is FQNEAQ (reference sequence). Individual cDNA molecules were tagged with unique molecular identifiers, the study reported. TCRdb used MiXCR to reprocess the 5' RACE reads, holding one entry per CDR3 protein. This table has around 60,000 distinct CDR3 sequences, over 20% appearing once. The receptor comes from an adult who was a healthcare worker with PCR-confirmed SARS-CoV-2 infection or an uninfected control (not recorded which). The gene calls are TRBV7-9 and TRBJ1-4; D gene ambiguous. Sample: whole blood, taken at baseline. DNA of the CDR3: TGTGCCAGCAGCTTAGATGAAAAACTGTTTTTT. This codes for CASSLDEKLFF. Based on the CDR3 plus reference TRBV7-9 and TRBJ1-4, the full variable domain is DTGVSQNPRHKITKRGQNVTFRCDPISEHNRLYWYRQTLGQGPEFLTYFQNEAQLEKSRLLSDRFSAERPKGSFSTLEIQRTEQGDSAMYLCASSLDEKLFFGSGTQLSVL.